The 26 T cell receptor beta chains listed next were all sequenced from one sample in a study of Ad26.COV2.S vaccination and SARS-CoV-2 variants. This sample's treatment: some 20 received Ad26.COV2.S at low or high dose, single or two shots; about 5 received placebo; per-sample allocation not given. Repertoires come from day 63 after the first vaccine or placebo injection. The method was immunoSEQ multiplex PCR; TCRdb's version includes in-frame clones alone and lacks a portion of them. The repertoire holds 350,000 to 400,000 clones, with about nine tenths as singletons. The input for sequencing was peripheral blood, taken in a trial of Ad26.COV2.S vaccine versus placebo. These receptors were taken from a person aged 18-60 years who received the Ad26.COV2.S COVID-19 vaccine or a placebo.

This clone has only one observation. The V call is TRBV6-5, the J call TRBJ1-2; 7 bases match TRBD1. Trimming took 6 bases from V and 8 from J; bases not matched to a gene: 12. CDR1 and CDR2 from the germline V gene are MNHEY and SVGAGI. The CDR3 is 14 residues long. CDR3 bases: TGTGCCAGCAGGGGACACAAAGGGGGCGACGGCTACACCTTC. Translation gives CASRGHKGGDGYTF.

This clone was counted only a few times. The chain carries TRBV5-5 and TRBJ2-1; tentative D call: TRBD2 (7 bases). The CDR3 loop spans 14 amino acids. Germline V gives CDR1 SGHKS, CDR2 YYEKEE (reference sequence). With 5 bases removed from V and 4 bases from J, the gap between germline ends came to 13 bases. The CDR3: CASRTGGGYNEQFF. The CDR3 nucleotides read TGTGCCAGCAGGACGGGGGGCGGGTACAATGAGCAGTTCTTC. Full variable domain (remainder filled in from reference TRBV5-5 and TRBJ2-1): DAGVTQSPTHLIKTRGQQVTLRCSPISGHKSVSWYQQVLGQGPQFIFQYYEKEERGRGNFPDRFSARQFPNYSSELNVNALLLGDSALYLCASRTGGGYNEQFFGPGTRLTVL.

The V gene is TRBV11-2, the J gene TRBJ1-1; 7 bases match TRBD1. Germline trimming cut 6 bases from V and 6 bases from J; bases unmatched to any gene: 7. Germline loops: CDR1 SGHAT, CDR2 FQNNGV. The CDR3 runs 13 residues. Here the CDR3 DNA reads TGTGCCAGCAGGCTATTCGGGACAGCTGAAGCTTTCTTT. It is translated as CASRLFGTAEAFF.

The chain couples TRBV7-2 to TRBJ2-1; either TRBD1 or TRBD2 may supply D (5 bases each). The V end was cut by 6 bases, the J end by 1 base, with 19 bases between. The germline CDR1 and CDR2 sequences are SGHTA and FQGNSA. The CDR3 has 17 amino acids. CDR3 coding DNA: TGTGCCAGCAGTCCATCCCTAGCAGGGCCATCCTACAATGAGCAGTTCTTC. The encoded protein is CASSPSLAGPSYNEQFF.

The gene calls are TRBV6-6 and TRBJ1-1; D may be TRBD1 (5 bases). Germline values: CDR1 MNHNY, CDR2 SVGAGI (reference sequence). The length of the CDR3 is 14 residues. Trimming removed 0 bases at V and 5 bases at J, with 10 bases between. The CDR3 region is CASSYSEGRTEAFF. The DNA for the CDR3 is TGTGCCAGCAGTTACTCGGAGGGGAGGACTGAAGCTTTCTTT.

The V call is TRBV5-1, the J call TRBJ1-1; possibly TRBD1 for D (5 bases). This CDR3 spans 15 amino acids. Trimming pared 0 bases from V and 0 bases from J, leaving 9 bases between. Germline loops: CDR1 SGHRS, CDR2 YFSETQ. CDR3 coding DNA: TGCGCCAGCAGCTTGGAGACAGATATGAACACTGAAGCTTTCTTT. It encodes CASSLETDMNTEAFF.

The chain employs TRBV11-2 and TRBJ2-7, with TRBD1 matching 7 bases. Germline V gene lookup returns CDR1 SGHAT and CDR2 FQNNGV. Trimming at V came to 4 bases and at J to 1 base, leaving 4 bases not matched to a gene. This CDR3 is built from 14 residues. For the CDR3, the DNA is TGTGCCAGCAGCTCTCCGGGACAGTCCTACGAGCAGTACTTC. Protein: CASSSPGQSYEQYF.

This clone showed up many times. The V gene is TRBV10-3, the J gene TRBJ1-1; 9 bases align to TRBD1. CDR3 length: 13 residues. V lost 6 bases, J lost 6 bases, and 5 bases stayed unmatched. Germline CDR1 is ENHRY and CDR2 is SYGVKD. CDR3 in amino acids: CAIRGQGLAEAFF. The CDR3 bases are TGTGCCATCAGGGGACAGGGACTAGCTGAAGCTTTCTTT.

The chain carries TRBV29-1 and TRBJ2-5, with D tentatively TRBD1 (6 bases). This CDR3 has 13 amino acids. CDR1 and CDR2 (germline): SQVTM, ANQGSEA. Between the trimmed V and J ends, which lost 7 bases and 7 bases, there was a span of 19 bases. The CDR3 loop is CSATEGVARTQYF. For the CDR3, the DNA is TGCAGCGCCACCGAGGGGGTTGCCCGGACCCAGTACTTC.

This clone was recorded a few times. The V and J genes are TRBV6-2 or TRBV6-3 and TRBJ1-2; D not resolved. The CDR3 is 13 residues long. V lost 2 bases and J lost 4, with 8 bases in between. CDR1 MNHEY and CDR2 SVGEGT come from the germline V gene. CDR3 loop: CASSYRLGYGYTF. In DNA, the CDR3 is TGTGCCAGCAGTTACCGTTTAGGCTATGGCTACACCTTC.

This clone occurred many times. The genes are TRBV5-1 and TRBJ2-1; 11 positions match TRBD2. Germline V gives CDR1 SGHRS, CDR2 YFSETQ. V lost 0 bases, J lost 10 bases, and 9 bases stayed unmatched. This CDR3 comprises 16 residues. CDR3 in amino acids: CASSLGGSGGAGEQFF. CDR3 sequence (DNA): TGCGCCAGCAGCTTGGGCGGTAGCGGGGGGGCAGGAGAGCAGTTCTTC. Together with reference TRBV5-1 and TRBJ2-1, the CDR3 gives the full variable domain: KAGVTQTPRYLIKTRGQQVTLSCSPISGHRSVSWYQQTPGQGLQFLFEYFSETQRNKGNFPGRFSGRQFSNSRSEMNVSTLELGDSALYLCASSLGGSGGAGEQFFGPGTRLTVL.

This clone came up a few times. This chain links TRBV27 with TRBJ2-7; TRBD2 is a possible D gene (5 bases). The CDR3 runs 16 residues. CDR1 and CDR2 (germline): MNHEY, SMNVEV (reference sequence). The V and J ends lost 3 bases and 6 bases respectively, with 21 bases between them. CDR3 bases: TGTGCCAGCAGTTTTGCTTGGGCGTCCAACGGAGGCGAGCAGTACTTC. This gives the protein CASSFAWASNGGEQYF.

The chain uses TRBV6-5 and TRBJ1-2; D not certain. V was clipped by 8 bases and J by 5 bases, with 18 bases between them. Per germline, CDR1 MNHEY and CDR2 SVGAGI. CDR3 length: 14 residues. The CDR3 loop reads CASRRNGDRYGYTF. The CDR3 DNA reads as TGTGCCAGCCGGAGGAACGGAGACCGGTATGGCTACACCTTC.

In this sample, this clone turned up once. The chain employs TRBV7-6 and TRBJ2-7, with D perhaps matching TRBD2 (5 bases). The germline CDR1 and CDR2 sequences are SGHVS and FNYEAQ. The CDR3 runs to 14 residues. V was pared by 1 base and J by 4 bases, with 11 bases between. This chain's CDR3 is CASSLGETRYEQYF. The DNA of the CDR3 is TGTGCCAGCAGCTTAGGGGAGACGAGGTACGAGCAGTACTTC.

This chain joins TRBV4-2 and TRBJ1-1, with no clear D. In germline, CDR1 is LGHNA, CDR2 YNFKEQ. The CDR3 covers 12 residues. V lost 1 base to trimming and J lost 8 bases, with 8 bases between them. The CDR3 protein is CASSQGQAEAFF. DNA of the CDR3: TGTGCCAGCAGCCAAGGGCAGGCCGAAGCTTTCTTT.

The chain combines TRBV27 with TRBJ2-5, with D maybe TRBD1 (5 bases). Germline CDR1 and CDR2: MNHEY and SMNVEV (reference sequence). The CDR3 runs to 17 residues. The ends were cut back, 7 bases at V and 2 bases at J, with 23 bases in the middle. The CDR3 loop is CASTKTTFDRIQETQYF. The CDR3 DNA is TGTGCCAGCACCAAGACGACCTTTGACAGAATACAAGAGACCCAGTACTTC.

The chain carries TRBV5-1 and TRBJ1-1; possible D gene TRBD1, 6 bases. Trimming pared 3 bases from V and 4 bases from J, leaving 13 bases between. The germline gives CDR1 SGHRS, CDR2 YFSETQ. The CDR3 loop spans 14 amino acids. In DNA form, the CDR3 reads TGCGCCAGCAGCTCGTTGGGAGGGGGCACTGAAGCTTTCTTT. Protein sequence: CASSSLGGGTEAFF.

The chain carries TRBV5-1 and TRBJ2-5; 11 positions match TRBD1. Germline CDR1 and CDR2: SGHRS and YFSETQ. J lost 4 bases, V lost 4 bases, and 3 bases had no gene match. The CDR3 covers 14 residues. The CDR3 DNA is TGCGCCAGCAGCGCAGGACAGGGGGCAGAGACCCAGTACTTC. As protein: CASSAGQGAETQYF.

The rearrangement links TRBV7-9 to TRBJ1-4; D not certain. Germline V CDR1 and CDR2: SEHNR, FQNEAQ (reference sequence). The CDR3 runs 13 residues. Trimming removed 2 bases at V and 7 bases at J, with 8 bases between. CDR3 nucleotides: TGTGCCAGCAGCTTATTATCGGGTGAAAAACTGTTTTTT. Amino acid sequence: CASSLLSGEKLFF.

The genes are TRBV7-2 and TRBJ2-7, with D possibly being TRBD2 (6 bases). Germline CDR1 is SGHTA and CDR2 is FQGNSA. V shed 3 bases and J shed 6 bases, with 9 bases lying between them. The CDR3 contains 12 residues. The CDR3 here is CASSFYGGEQYF. CDR3 coding DNA: TGTGCCAGCAGCTTTTACGGGGGCGAGCAGTACTTC.

This chain joins TRBV7-2 and TRBJ1-1; D uncertain. The germline V and J ends were trimmed by 1 base and 7 bases, with 10 bases remaining between them. Germline values: CDR1 SGHTA, CDR2 FQGNSA. The CDR3 covers 13 residues. Here the CDR3 reads CASSLGRGYEAFF. In DNA form, the CDR3 reads TGTGCCAGCAGCTTAGGTCGAGGGTATGAAGCTTTCTTT.

V is TRBV5-4 and J is TRBJ1-3; D unresolved. Looked up from germline, CDR1 is SGHNT and CDR2 is YYREEE (reference sequence). V dropped 3 bases and J dropped 0 bases, with 22 bases sitting between them. This CDR3 comprises 19 residues. CDR3 in amino acids: CASSSLTGSSGGSGNTIYF. For the CDR3, the DNA is TGTGCCAGCAGCTCCCTAACGGGCAGCTCGGGAGGCTCTGGAAACACCATATATTTT. The variable domain in full, completed from reference TRBV5-4 and TRBJ1-3, reads ETGVTQSPTHLIKTRGQQVTLRCSSQSGHNTVSWYQQALGQGPQFIFQYYREEENGRGNFPPRFSGLQFPNYSSELNVNALELDDSALYLCASSSLTGSSGGSGNTIYFGEGSWLTVV.

The chain uses TRBV6-5 and TRBJ1-4, with 7 bases lining up with TRBD1. The CDR3 sequence is 14 residues long. Germline CDR1 and CDR2: MNHEY and SVGAGI. The J segment lost 7 bases and the V segment lost 2 bases, leaving 4 bases of the junction unmatched. CDR3 sequence: CASSYGQGGEKLFF. CDR3 coding DNA: TGTGCCAGCAGTTACGGGCAGGGGGGTGAAAAACTGTTTTTT.

The rearrangement joins TRBV19 to TRBJ2-7; D tentatively fits TRBD1 or TRBD2 (5 bases each). This CDR3 region has 12 residues. Germline V CDR1 and CDR2: LNHDA, SQIVND (reference sequence). Trimming pared 6 bases from V and 9 bases from J, leaving 15 bases between. CDR3 DNA: TGTGCCAGTAGCGGGACCTCTACGAGGCAGTACTTC. It is translated as CASSGTSTRQYF.

A word on this clone: The same CDR3 is also encoded by other DNA sequences in this sample. The rearrangement joins TRBV27 to TRBJ1-1; TRBD1 aligns across 8 bases. Per the germline V gene, CDR1 is MNHEY and CDR2 is SMNVEV (reference sequence). The CDR3 loop spans 13 amino acids. Germline trimming cut 5 bases from V and 5 bases from J; bases unmatched to any gene: 4. The chain's CDR3 is CASSPRQGTEAFF. DNA for the CDR3: TGTGCCAGCAGTCCCCGACAGGGGACTGAAGCTTTCTTT.

By share of the sample, this clone is medium-sized. The rearrangement joins TRBV18 to TRBJ2-2, with 7 nucleotides matching TRBD1. The germline CDR1 and CDR2 sequences are KGHSH and LQKENI. V gave up 8 bases and J gave up 0 bases; unmatched junction bases: 6. The CDR3 has 15 amino acids. For the CDR3, the DNA is TGTGCCAGCCGAGGGGGCGCTACGAACACCGGGGAGCTGTTTTTT. Amino acids: CASRGGATNTGELFF. Filled out from reference TRBV18 and TRBJ2-2, the complete variable domain reads NAGVMQNPRHLVRRRGQEARLRCSPMKGHSHVYWYRQLPEEGLKFMVYLQKENIIDESGMPKERFSAEFPKEGPSILRIQQVVRGDSAAYFCASRGGATNTGELFFGEGSRLTVL.